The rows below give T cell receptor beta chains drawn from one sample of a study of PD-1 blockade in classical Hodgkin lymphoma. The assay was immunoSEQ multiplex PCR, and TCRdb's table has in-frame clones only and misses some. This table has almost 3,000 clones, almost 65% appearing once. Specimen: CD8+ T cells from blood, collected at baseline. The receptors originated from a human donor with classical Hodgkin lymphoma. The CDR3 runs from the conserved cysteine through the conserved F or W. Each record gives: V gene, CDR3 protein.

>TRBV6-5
CASSYGGAGEAFF
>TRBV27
CASTSRQGATKNIQYF
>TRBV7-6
CASSPFFSGSDKNIQYF
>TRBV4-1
CASSQDPGTGGTNEKLFF
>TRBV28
CASTWGSGRNEQFF
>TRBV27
CASRRANTGELFF
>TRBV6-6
CASSLQDNTGELFF
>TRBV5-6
CASSLGQPGANVLTF
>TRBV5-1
CASRSTGQGNEQFF
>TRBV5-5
CASSPATGFSYEQYF
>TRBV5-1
CASSYGTEQFF
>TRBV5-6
CASSFGRINEKLFF
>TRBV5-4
CASSPRTSGNEQFF
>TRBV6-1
CASSEAFLQGSWYIDTQYF
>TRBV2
CASSEGRGTEAFF
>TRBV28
CASTWGDRGYEQYF
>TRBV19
CASSDRAGASTDTQYF